These T cell receptor beta chains were read from a single sample in a study of control samples from healthy donors and cancer patients. Sequencing was performed with immunoSEQ multiplex PCR; in TCRdb, only in-frame clones are kept and a portion is missing. The repertoire includes some 71,000 clones, over 85% of them detected once, and approximately 5.5% sits in the top ten. The sequenced material came from PBMCs. These receptors were taken from a man aged 60 to 75 with colorectal cancer. Both conserved end residues are part of each CDR3. D genes are given only for firm matches. Where a row states a size, it is once, few, many or the class of an expanded clone; other rows omit it.

abundance	d_gene	v_gene	j_gene	CDR3nt	CDR3aa
NA	TRBD1	TRBV19	TRBJ1-4	TGTGCCAGTAGTATGAGGACAGGCCTTAATGAAAAACTGTTTTTT	CASSMRTGLNEKLFF
NA	NA	TRBV30	TRBJ1-4	TGTGCCTGGAGTAGCGGGCAGGGGAGTGAAAAACTGTTTTTT	CAWSSGQGSEKLFF
NA	NA	TRBV5-4	TRBJ2-1	TGTGCCAGCAGCTTTAAGTCTAATGAGCAGTTCTTC	CASSFKSNEQFF
NA	TRBD1	TRBV2	TRBJ2-2	TGTGCCAGCAGCGCTCCGGGACAGGGGATGAACACCGGGGAGCTGTTTTTT	CASSAPGQGMNTGELFF
NA	TRBD2	TRBV4-3	TRBJ2-2	TGCGCCAGCAGCCAAGATTACGGACTAGCGGGGGGGCCGAACACCGGGGAGCTGTTTTTT	CASSQDYGLAGGPNTGELFF
NA	TRBD1	TRBV28	TRBJ1-2	TGTGCCAGCAGTTCATTAGACAGGGCTCCTAACTATGGCTACACCTTC	CASSSLDRAPNYGYTF
NA	NA	TRBV6-5	TRBJ2-7	TGTGCCAGCACCAAGGGGGGACAGACTACCTACGAGCAGTACTTC	CASTKGGQTTYEQYF
once	TRBD2	TRBV19	TRBJ2-7	TGTGCCAGTAGCACCACGACTAGCGCGATCTACGAGCAGTACTTC	CASSTTTSAIYEQYF
few	TRBD2	TRBV9	TRBJ2-5	TGTGCCTCCCGGGGGGATGGGGAGACCCAGTACTTC	CASRGDGETQYF
NA	NA	TRBV29-1	TRBJ2-5	TGCAGCGTTTACGACAGGGCGGGGTATGGGACCCAGTACTTC	CSVYDRAGYGTQYF
NA	NA	TRBV4-3	TRBJ1-2	TGCGCCAGCAGCCAAGATCTGGGACAAAACTATGGCTACACCTTC	CASSQDLGQNYGYTF
NA	NA	TRBV7-9	TRBJ2-3	TGTGCCAGCAGTCCGGAAGCAGATACGCAGTATTTT	CASSPEADTQYF
NA	NA	TRBV15	TRBJ1-5	TGTGCCACCAGCAGAGATCGGGGAGCGGGCAATCAGCCCCAGCATTTT	CATSRDRGAGNQPQHF
NA	NA	TRBV19	TRBJ1-2	TGTGCCAGTAGTGTGCAGGGAGGCTATGGCTACACCTTC	CASSVQGGYGYTF
NA	NA	TRBV10-3	TRBJ1-2	TGTGCCATCAGTTCCTTGGACCGCCTCGCCTTC	CAISSLDRLAF
NA	TRBD1	TRBV2	TRBJ2-1	TGTGCCAGCGGTGTGTCTAAGTTGCAGGGGGCTTCCTACAATGAGCAGTTCTTC	CASGVSKLQGASYNEQFF
NA	TRBD2	TRBV6-5	TRBJ2-5	TGTGCCGCCCGGGGACTAGCGGGGGAAGAGACCCAGTACTTC	CAARGLAGEETQYF
NA	NA	TRBV14	TRBJ1-2	TGTGCCAGCAGCCAAGATATCGGGGACCGGGTCTATGGCTACACCTTC	CASSQDIGDRVYGYTF
NA	NA	TRBV5-6	TRBJ1-3	TGTGCCAGCAGCACCCTCTACAGTCCCTCTGGAAACACCATATATTTT	CASSTLYSPSGNTIYF
NA	TRBD2	TRBV12-5	TRBJ2-7	TGTGCTAGTGGCCGCGGGACTAGCGGGGCCTACGAGCAGTACTTC	CASGRGTSGAYEQYF
NA	NA	TRBV7-8	TRBJ2-7	TGTGCCAGCAGCCCCCGGGGGAGCTACGAGCAGTACTTC	CASSPRGSYEQYF
few	NA	TRBV9	TRBJ1-1	TGTGCCAGCAGCGCGATGAACACTGAAGCTTTCTTT	CASSAMNTEAFF
NA	TRBD1	TRBV6-1	TRBJ1-2	TGTGCCAGCAGTGAACAGGGGGCTCGAGGCTACACCTTC	CASSEQGARGYTF
NA	NA	TRBV6-2/TRBV6-3	TRBJ1-2	TGTGCCAGCAGCCGGCTTAGACCGGGCCCTGGCTACACCTTC	CASSRLRPGPGYTF
NA	NA	TRBV7-9	TRBJ1-6	TGTGCCAGCAGACGTATTCGGACCTCACGGGAGCCCTATAATTCACCCCTCCACTTT	CASRRIRTSREPYNSPLHF
NA	TRBD1	TRBV27	TRBJ2-2	TGTGCCAGCAGACCGACCCACAGGGGCTTAGGTACCGGGGAGCTGTTTTTT	CASRPTHRGLGTGELFF
once	TRBD1	TRBV3-1/TRBV3-2	TRBJ1-5	TGTGCCAGCAGCCAAACCAGGGGGGGGTGGACGAGCAATCAGCCCCAGCATTTT	CASSQTRGGWTSNQPQHF
few	NA	TRBV14	TRBJ1-1	TGTGCCAGCAGCCAAAGAAGACCAGGAGGGGGGGCTTTCTTT	CASSQRRPGGGAFF
NA	TRBD1	TRBV15	TRBJ2-1	TGTGCCACCAACGACAGGGTCGGGAATGAGCAGTTCTTC	CATNDRVGNEQFF
NA	NA	TRBV30	TRBJ2-1	TGTGCCTGGAGCAGAGGTGACGCCTACAATGAGCAGTTCTTC	CAWSRGDAYNEQFF
NA	NA	TRBV6-6	TRBJ1-1	TGTGCCAGCAGTTACTCCAGCTGGGGGGCTTTCTTT	CASSYSSWGAFF
NA	TRBD2	TRBV7-2	TRBJ2-5	TGTGCCAGCAGCTTACGGCTAGCGGGGTCAGAGACCCAGTACTTC	CASSLRLAGSETQYF
NA	NA	TRBV12-5	TRBJ1-3	TGTGCTAGTGGTTTGGTACTAACGGGGCAGACCAGCTCTGGAAACACCATATATTTT	CASGLVLTGQTSSGNTIYF
NA	TRBD1	TRBV11-2	TRBJ1-4	TGTGCCAGCAGCTCCATGATCCAGGGGGCGAGGGAAAAACTGTTTTTT	CASSSMIQGAREKLFF
once	TRBD1	TRBV10-3	TRBJ2-7	TGTGCCATCACTGCGGGACAGGGACTTGGGGAGGTCGAGCAGTACTTC	CAITAGQGLGEVEQYF
NA	NA	TRBV19	TRBJ2-6	TGTGCCAGTAGTATATCTGGGGCCAACGTCCTGACTTTC	CASSISGANVLTF
NA	TRBD1	TRBV5-1	TRBJ2-5	TGCGCCAGCAGGTCAGGGGGTACAGAGACCCAGTACTTC	CASRSGGTETQYF
NA	NA	TRBV24-1	TRBJ2-5	TGTGCCACCAGTGTTGGGGCCGGGGGGACCCAGTACTTC	CATSVGAGGTQYF
NA	NA	TRBV5-1	TRBJ1-6	TGCGCCAGCAGCTTTCGGGTCGGGAATTATAATTCACCCCTCCACTTT	CASSFRVGNYNSPLHF
once	NA	TRBV7-9	TRBJ1-5	TGTGCCAGCAGCTTATCGGGACAAATCAATCAGCCCCAGCATTTT	CASSLSGQINQPQHF
NA	NA	TRBV12-5	TRBJ2-5	TGTGCTAGTCGACCAGGGGGGATCGACCAAGAGACCCAGTACTTC	CASRPGGIDQETQYF
NA	TRBD2	TRBV29-1	TRBJ2-4	TGCAGCGTTTCTGGACTAGAAATGAACATTCAGTACTTC	CSVSGLEMNIQYF
NA	TRBD1	TRBV28	TRBJ1-2	TGTGCCAGCAGCTACACAGGGGCCGTTAACTATGGCTACACCTTC	CASSYTGAVNYGYTF
NA	TRBD1	TRBV10-1	TRBJ2-3	TGCGCCAGCAGGGGACAGGGGGCAGATACGCAGTATTTT	CASRGQGADTQYF
NA	NA	TRBV9	TRBJ1-1	TGTGCCAGCAGCGTAGATACTGTGGGAACTGAAGCTTTCTTT	CASSVDTVGTEAFF
NA	NA	TRBV6-6	TRBJ2-1	TGTGCCAGCAGTTACGGGGGGTCTAACAATGAGCAGTTCTTC	CASSYGGSNNEQFF
NA	NA	TRBV3-1/TRBV3-2	TRBJ2-5	TGTGCCAGCAGCCAAGTCGGCAGTGCCCCCCAAGAGACCCAGTACTTC	CASSQVGSAPQETQYF
NA	NA	TRBV5-1	TRBJ2-1	TGCGCCAGCAGCTTGGCCTTAGGGGTCCTCAACAATGAGCAGTTCTTC	CASSLALGVLNNEQFF
few	TRBD2	TRBV19	TRBJ2-1	TGTGCCAGTAGTATAGCGGGGGGAGGGATGGATGAGCAGTTCTTC	CASSIAGGGMDEQFF
NA	NA	TRBV7-2	TRBJ2-1	TGTGCCAGCAGCTTAGATCGACAGAAAGAGCAGTTCTTC	CASSLDRQKEQFF
NA	NA	TRBV3-1/TRBV3-2	TRBJ2-7	TGTGCCAGCAGCCAAGGGGTAGACAGGCCTAGCTCCTACGAGCAGTACTTC	CASSQGVDRPSSYEQYF
NA	NA	TRBV2	TRBJ2-7	TGTGCCAGCAGTGAAGCTGTCAGGAGGGGGTCCTACGAGCAGTACTTC	CASSEAVRRGSYEQYF
NA	TRBD1	TRBV30	TRBJ1-1	TGTGCCTGGAGTGTAATGGGGGGGACAGGCAGGACTGAAGCTTTCTTT	CAWSVMGGTGRTEAFF
NA	NA	TRBV9	TRBJ2-3	TGTGCCAACTTTAGTAGGGGTTACCATAGCACAGATACGCAGTATTTT	CANFSRGYHSTDTQYF
NA	NA	TRBV5-6	TRBJ2-7	TGTGCCAGCAGCTTGGGGACCATCTCCTACGAGCAGTACTTC	CASSLGTISYEQYF
NA	TRBD1	TRBV6-2/TRBV6-3	TRBJ1-5	TGTGCCAGCAGTGATTCCGGGACAGGGAGCAATCAGCCCCAGCATTTT	CASSDSGTGSNQPQHF